The TCR beta chain described here comes from a study of cytomegalovirus exposure and HLA in healthy donors. Findings of the study overall: In a later analysis, most CMV-associated TCR beta chains appeared HLA-restricted. V- and J-gene trimming in TCR beta was tied to a missense DCLRE1C variant by an analysis performed later. Specific recognition of CMV antigens was confirmed in vitro for a few chains (all CMV-associated). Later on, an analysis showed TCR association rates differing by HLA locus, with DRB1 the most and HLA-C the fewest.

This clone has more than one count but fewer than ten. Its antigen is unknown. The PCR used 60 Vbeta and 13 Jbeta primers. Produced via immunoSEQ multiplex PCR; TCRdb's table is partial and in-frame only. The sample has 120,000 to 150,000 clones; approximately 72% are singletons. The sequencing sample was made of PBMCs. The TCR comes from a man aged 35 to 55 in good health and CMV-seronegative.

CDR3 protein: CASSTGQGHTEAFF. The CDR3 coding sequence is TGCGCCAGCAGCACAGGACAGGGGCACACTGAAGCTTTCTTT. The chain carries TRBV5-1 and TRBJ1-1; 9 nucleotides line up with TRBD1. The V segment lost 4 bases and the J segment 3 bases; nucleotides outside the gene matches: 4. The CDR3 consists of 14 residues. Germline CDR1 is SGHRS and CDR2 is YFSETQ.